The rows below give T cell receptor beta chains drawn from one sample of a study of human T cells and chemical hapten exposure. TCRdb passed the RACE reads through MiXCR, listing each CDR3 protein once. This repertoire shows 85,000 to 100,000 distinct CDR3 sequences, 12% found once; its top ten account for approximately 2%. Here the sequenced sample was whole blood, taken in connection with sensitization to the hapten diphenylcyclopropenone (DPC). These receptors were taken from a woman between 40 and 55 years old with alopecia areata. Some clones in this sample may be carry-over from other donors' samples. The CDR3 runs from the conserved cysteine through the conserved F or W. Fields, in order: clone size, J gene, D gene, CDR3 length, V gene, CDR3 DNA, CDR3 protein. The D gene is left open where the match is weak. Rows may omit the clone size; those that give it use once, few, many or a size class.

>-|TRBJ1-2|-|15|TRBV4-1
TGCGCCAGCAGCCAAGACGGGCAGGGGTTCTATGGCTACACCTTC
CASSQDGQGFYGYTF
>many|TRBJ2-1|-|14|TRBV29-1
TGCAGCGTTGCCCATGACGGTAACTACAATGAGCAGTTCTTC
CSVAHDGNYNEQFF
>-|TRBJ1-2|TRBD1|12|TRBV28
TGTGCCAGCAGTTTACAGGGGGCAGGCTACACCTTC
CASSLQGAGYTF
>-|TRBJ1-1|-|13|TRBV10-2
TGCGCCAGCAGTGCGACCGGGAACACTGAAGCTTTCTTT
CASSATGNTEAFF
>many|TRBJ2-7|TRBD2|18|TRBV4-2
TGTGCCAGCAGCCAAGATTCAAGCGGGAGAAATCGTTTCCCCGAGCAGTACTTC
CASSQDSSGRNRFPEQYF
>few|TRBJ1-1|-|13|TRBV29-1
TGCAGCGTTGTTACCCAAGGTGGCGATGAAGCTTTCTTT
CSVVTQGGDEAFF
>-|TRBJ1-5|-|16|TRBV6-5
TGTGCCAGCAGTTACGAGAGGGGGGCCCGATGTCAGCCCCAGCATTTT
CASSYERGARCQPQHF
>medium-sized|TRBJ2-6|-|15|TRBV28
TGTGCCAGCAGCACAGGGACCTCTGGGGCCAACGTCCTGACTTTC
CASSTGTSGANVLTF
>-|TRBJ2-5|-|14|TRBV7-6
TGTGCCAGCAGCTTAGATAGTCAACAAGAGACCCAGTACTTC
CASSLDSQQETQYF
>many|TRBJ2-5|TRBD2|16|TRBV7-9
TGTGCCAGCAGCTCCACCCTTAGCGGGAGTCCTGAGACCCAGTACTTC
CASSSTLSGSPETQYF
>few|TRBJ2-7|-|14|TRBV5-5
TGTGCCAGCAGCTTTGCGGGATCTTTAGGGGAGCAGTACTTC
CASSFAGSLGEQYF
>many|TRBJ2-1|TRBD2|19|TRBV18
TGTGCCAGCTCACCGCAACCTCTTGTAGCGGGAGGTTACCGCAATGAGCAGTTCTTC
CASSPQPLVAGGYRNEQFF
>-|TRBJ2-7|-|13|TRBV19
TGTGCCAGTAGTATGGCGGGGAATTACGAGCAGTACTTC
CASSMAGNYEQYF
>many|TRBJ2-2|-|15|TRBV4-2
TGTGCCAGCAGCCAAGAACGGGGCAACACCGGGGAGCTGTTTTTT
CASSQERGNTGELFF
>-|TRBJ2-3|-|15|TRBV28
TGTGCCAGCAGCCAACCTAGCGAAGGATCAGATACGCAGTATTTT
CASSQPSEGSDTQYF
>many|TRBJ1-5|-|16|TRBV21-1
TGTGCCAGCAGCAAAGAAGGGGACAGACACAATCAGCCCCAGCATTTT
CASSKEGDRHNQPQHF
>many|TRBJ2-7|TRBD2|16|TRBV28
TGTGCCAGCAGCTCGGGACTAGCGGGGAGGATGGACGAGCAGTACTTC
CASSSGLAGRMDEQYF
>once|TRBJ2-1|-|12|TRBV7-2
TGTGCCAGCAGCCCCCTGACCGCGACCCCGGTCTTC
CASSPLTATPVF
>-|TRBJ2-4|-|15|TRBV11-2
TGTGCCAGCAGCTTAGCCGGGACCCTGGGAAACATTCAGTACTTC
CASSLAGTLGNIQYF
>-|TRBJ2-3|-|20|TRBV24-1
TGTGCCACCAGTGCCGCAACATCCTCTCGGGTAGCGGAAAAAAAGGATACGCAGTATTTT
CATSAATSSRVAEKKDTQYF
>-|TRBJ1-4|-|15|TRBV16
TGTGCCAGCAGTCGCACAGGGACAACTAATGAAAAACTGTTTTTT
CASSRTGTTNEKLFF
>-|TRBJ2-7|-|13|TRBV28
TGTGCCAGCAGCCGACCCCCCACCCACGAGCAGTACTTC
CASSRPPTHEQYF
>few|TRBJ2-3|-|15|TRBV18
TGTGCCAGCTCACCACCGGATCATCGAACAGATACGCAGTATTTT
CASSPPDHRTDTQYF
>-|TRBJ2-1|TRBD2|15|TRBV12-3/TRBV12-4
TGTGCCAGCAGTTTAAGACGGGACTACTACAATGAGCAGTTCTTC
CASSLRRDYYNEQFF